This T cell receptor beta chain is from a study of OX40 agonist ivuxolimab in advanced cancers. Regarding the study as a whole: Not determined was the antigen specificity of the expanded peripheral T cells.

Sequencing was performed with immunoSEQ multiplex PCR; in TCRdb, only in-frame clones are kept and a portion is missing. The repertoire holds about 40,000 clones, with more than 75% as singletons. For this clone: Its antigen is unknown.

Trimming took 7 bases from V and 8 from J; bases not matched to a gene: 12. Germline V gene sequence: CDR1 MNHEY, CDR2 SVGAGI. The CDR3 extends over 14 amino acids. This clonotype was sampled from an adult with an advanced solid tumor such as melanoma, head and neck, liver or kidney cancer. The chain combines TRBV6-5 with TRBJ1-2; 8 bases are a match to TRBD1. The sample was CD4+ or CD8+ T cells sorted from blood, taken in a trial of the OX40 agonist ivuxolimab. The CDR3 reads CASTPDRAVKGYTF. As DNA, the CDR3 is TGTGCCAGCACCCCGGACAGGGCAGTTAAAGGCTACACCTTC.